This TCR beta chain was sequenced during a study of beta chain features in type 1 diabetes. Overall study results and limits: PCR, the amplification step, might favor shorter templates, equally in patients and controls. Sequencing used cDNA, and cells with high TCR expression could therefore be over-represented.

By way of CD45RO/CCR7/CD25/CD127/CD95/CD27, the CD4+ regulatory, stem cell-like memory, central memory and naive cells were sorted. This clone has a handful of counts. Its antigen is unknown. Additional DNA sequences in this sample encode the identical CDR3. Sequenced material consisted of expressed TCRB transcripts (all of the isolated RNA was reverse transcribed). There were about 3.57 million reads on average in the naive, central memory and regulatory T cell samples. Only in-frame clones appear in the TCRdb table, and some are missing; sequencing was by immunoSEQ multiplex PCR. Here the sample spans some 400,000 clones, about 15% being singletons. CDR1 is SQVTM, CDR2 ANQGSEA, per germline. Trimming removed 4 bases from V and 2 bases from J, with 9 bases in between. The CDR3 is 12 residues long.

V is TRBV29-1 and J is TRBJ2-7, with D perhaps matching TRBD1 (5 bases). The receptor was derived from a woman between 18 and 30 years old in good health. Sequencing used naive CD4+ T cells from blood. DNA for the CDR3: TGCAGCGTTGGACAGACCCCCTACGAGCAGTACTTC. It yields the protein CSVGQTPYEQYF.